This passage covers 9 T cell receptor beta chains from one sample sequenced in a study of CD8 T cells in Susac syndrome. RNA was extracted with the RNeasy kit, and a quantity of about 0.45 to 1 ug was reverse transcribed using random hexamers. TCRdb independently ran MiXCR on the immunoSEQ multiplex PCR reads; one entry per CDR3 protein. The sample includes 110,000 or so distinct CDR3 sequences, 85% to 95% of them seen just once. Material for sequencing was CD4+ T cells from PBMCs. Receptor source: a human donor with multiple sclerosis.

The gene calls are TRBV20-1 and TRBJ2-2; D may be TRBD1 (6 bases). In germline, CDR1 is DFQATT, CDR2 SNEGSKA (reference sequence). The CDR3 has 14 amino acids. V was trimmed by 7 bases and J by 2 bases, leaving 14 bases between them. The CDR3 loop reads CSVADSYNTGELFF. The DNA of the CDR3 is TGCAGTGTTGCGGACAGCTATAACACCGGGGAGCTGTTTTTT.

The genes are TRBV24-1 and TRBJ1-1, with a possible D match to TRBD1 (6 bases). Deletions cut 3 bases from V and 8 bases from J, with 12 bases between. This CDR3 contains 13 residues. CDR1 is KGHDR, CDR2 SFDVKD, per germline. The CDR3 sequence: CATSDPWGAEAFF. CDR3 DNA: TGTGCCACCAGTGATCCCTGGGGGGCGGAAGCTTTCTTT.

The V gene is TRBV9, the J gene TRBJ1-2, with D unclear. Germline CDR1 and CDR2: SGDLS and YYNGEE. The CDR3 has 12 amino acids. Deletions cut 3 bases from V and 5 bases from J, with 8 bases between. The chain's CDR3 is CASSADGYGYTF. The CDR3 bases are TGTGCCAGCAGCGCCGATGGGTATGGCTACACCTTC.

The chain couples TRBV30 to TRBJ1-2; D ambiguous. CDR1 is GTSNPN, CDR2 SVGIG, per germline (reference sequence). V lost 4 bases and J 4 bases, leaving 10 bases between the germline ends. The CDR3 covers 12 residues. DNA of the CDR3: TGTGCCTGGACCTCGGACCTCTATGGCTACACCTTC. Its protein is CAWTSDLYGYTF.

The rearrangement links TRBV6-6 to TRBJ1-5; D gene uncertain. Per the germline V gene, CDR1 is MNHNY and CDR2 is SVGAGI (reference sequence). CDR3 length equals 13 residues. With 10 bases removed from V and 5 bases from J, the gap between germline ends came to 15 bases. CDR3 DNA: TGTGCCACTAGATTAACGACGGATCAGCCCCAGCATTTT. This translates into CATRLTTDQPQHF.

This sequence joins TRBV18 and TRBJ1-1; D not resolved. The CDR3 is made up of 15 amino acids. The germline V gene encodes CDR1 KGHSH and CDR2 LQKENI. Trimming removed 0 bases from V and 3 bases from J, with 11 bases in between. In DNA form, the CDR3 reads TGTGCCAGCTCACCACCGCTGGGCGGGTACACTGAAGCTTTCTTT. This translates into CASSPPLGGYTEAFF.

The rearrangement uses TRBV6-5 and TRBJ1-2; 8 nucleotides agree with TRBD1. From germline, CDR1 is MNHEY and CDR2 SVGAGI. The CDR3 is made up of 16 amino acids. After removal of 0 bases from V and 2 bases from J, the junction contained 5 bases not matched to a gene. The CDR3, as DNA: TGTGCCAGCAGTTACTCCGGGCAGGGGGCGAACTATGGCTACACCTTC. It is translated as CASSYSGQGANYGYTF.

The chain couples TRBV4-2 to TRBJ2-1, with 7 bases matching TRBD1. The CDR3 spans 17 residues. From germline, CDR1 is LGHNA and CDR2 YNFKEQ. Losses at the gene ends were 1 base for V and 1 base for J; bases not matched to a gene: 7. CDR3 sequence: CASSQVLTGKSYNEQFF. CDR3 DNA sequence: TGTGCCAGCAGCCAAGTTTTGACAGGGAAGTCCTACAATGAGCAGTTCTTC.

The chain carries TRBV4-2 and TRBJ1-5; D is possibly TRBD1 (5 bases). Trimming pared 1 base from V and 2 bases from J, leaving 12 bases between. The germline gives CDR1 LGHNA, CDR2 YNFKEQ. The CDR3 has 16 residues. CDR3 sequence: CASSQASGEGNQPQHF. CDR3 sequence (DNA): TGTGCCAGCAGCCAAGCCTCGGGGGAAGGCAATCAGCCCCAGCATTTT.